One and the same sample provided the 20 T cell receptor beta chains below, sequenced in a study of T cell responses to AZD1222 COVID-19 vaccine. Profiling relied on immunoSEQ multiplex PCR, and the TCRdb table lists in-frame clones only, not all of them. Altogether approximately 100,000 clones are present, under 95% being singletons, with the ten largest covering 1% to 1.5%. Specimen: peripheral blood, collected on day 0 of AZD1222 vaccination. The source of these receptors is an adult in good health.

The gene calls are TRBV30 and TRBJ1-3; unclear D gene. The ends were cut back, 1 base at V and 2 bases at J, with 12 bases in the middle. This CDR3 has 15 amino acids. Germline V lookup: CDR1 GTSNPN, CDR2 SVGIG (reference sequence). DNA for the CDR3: TGTGCCTGGAGTGGAAGGCCACCAGCTGGAAACACCATATATTTT. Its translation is CAWSGRPPAGNTIYF.

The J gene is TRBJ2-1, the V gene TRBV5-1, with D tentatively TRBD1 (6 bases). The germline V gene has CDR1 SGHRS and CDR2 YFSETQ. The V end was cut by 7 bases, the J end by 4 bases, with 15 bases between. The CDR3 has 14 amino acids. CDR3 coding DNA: TGCGCCAGCCGGGACAAAACTTATTACAATGAGCAGTTCTTC. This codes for CASRDKTYYNEQFF.

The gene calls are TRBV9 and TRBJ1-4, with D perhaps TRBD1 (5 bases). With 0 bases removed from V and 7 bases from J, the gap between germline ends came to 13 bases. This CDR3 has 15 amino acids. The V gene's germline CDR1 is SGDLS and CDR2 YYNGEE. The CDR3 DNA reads TGTGCCAGCAGCGTAGGCAGGGCAGGGACTGAAAAACTGTTTTTT. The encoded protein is CASSVGRAGTEKLFF.

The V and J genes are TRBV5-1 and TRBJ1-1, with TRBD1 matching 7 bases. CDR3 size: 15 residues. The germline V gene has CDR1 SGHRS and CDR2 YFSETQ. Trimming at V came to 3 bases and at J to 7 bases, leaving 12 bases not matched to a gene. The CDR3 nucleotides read TGCGCCAGCAGCTCCCGACAGGGAGTTGTCGGTGAAGCTTTCTTT. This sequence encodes CASSSRQGVVGEAFF.

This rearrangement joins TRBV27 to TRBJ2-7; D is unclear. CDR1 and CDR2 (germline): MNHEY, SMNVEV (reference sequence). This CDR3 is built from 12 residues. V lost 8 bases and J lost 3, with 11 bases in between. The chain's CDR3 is CASADRFYEQYF. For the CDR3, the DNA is TGTGCCAGCGCCGACCGGTTCTACGAGCAGTACTTC.

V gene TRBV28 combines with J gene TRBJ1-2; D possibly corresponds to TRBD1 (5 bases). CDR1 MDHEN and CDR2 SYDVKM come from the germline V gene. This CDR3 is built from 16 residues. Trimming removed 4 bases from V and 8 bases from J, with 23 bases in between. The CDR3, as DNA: TGTGCCAGCAGTTCATCCGGGGCAGGTGCCATGGGGGGCTACACCTTC. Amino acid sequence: CASSSSGAGAMGGYTF.

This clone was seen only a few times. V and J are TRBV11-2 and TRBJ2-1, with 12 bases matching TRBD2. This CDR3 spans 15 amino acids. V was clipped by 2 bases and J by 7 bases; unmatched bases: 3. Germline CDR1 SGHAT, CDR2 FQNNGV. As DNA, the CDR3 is TGTGCCAGCAGCTTACGACTAGCGGGAGAGAATGAGCAGTTCTTC. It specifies CASSLRLAGENEQFF.

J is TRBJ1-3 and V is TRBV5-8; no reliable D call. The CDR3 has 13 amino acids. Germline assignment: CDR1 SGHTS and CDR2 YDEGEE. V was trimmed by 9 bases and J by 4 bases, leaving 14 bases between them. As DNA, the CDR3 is TGTGCCACGTTCGAGTTCCCGGGAAACACCATATATTTT. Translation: CATFEFPGNTIYF.

The CDR3 loop is CASSGNKGLARYEQYF. CDR3 sequence (DNA): TGTGCCAGTAGCGGCAACAAAGGACTAGCAAGGTACGAGCAGTACTTC. The chain is built from TRBV19 and TRBJ2-7, with 8 nucleotides matching TRBD2. CDR3 length: 16 residues. The junction had 14 bases not matched to a gene; V was cut back by 6 bases and J by 4 bases. Germline V lookup: CDR1 LNHDA, CDR2 SQIVND (reference sequence).

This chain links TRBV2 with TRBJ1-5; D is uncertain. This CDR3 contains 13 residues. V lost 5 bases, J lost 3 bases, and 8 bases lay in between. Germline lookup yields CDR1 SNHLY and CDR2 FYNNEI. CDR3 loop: CASSSSYNQPQHF. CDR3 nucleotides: TGTGCCAGCAGTTCGAGCTACAATCAGCCCCAGCATTTT.

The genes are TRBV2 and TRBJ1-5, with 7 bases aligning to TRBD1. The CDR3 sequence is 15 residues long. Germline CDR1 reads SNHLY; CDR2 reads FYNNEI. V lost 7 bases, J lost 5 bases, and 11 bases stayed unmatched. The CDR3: CASTPGGTVYQPQHF. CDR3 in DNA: TGTGCCAGCACCCCCGGAGGGACAGTATATCAGCCCCAGCATTTT.

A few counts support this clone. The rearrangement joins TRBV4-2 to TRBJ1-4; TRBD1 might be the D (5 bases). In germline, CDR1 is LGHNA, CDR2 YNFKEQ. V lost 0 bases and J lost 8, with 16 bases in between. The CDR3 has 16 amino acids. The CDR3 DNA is TGTGCCAGCAGCCAAGAGGCAGAGGGGCAAAGGGAAAAACTGTTTTTT. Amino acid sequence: CASSQEAEGQREKLFF.

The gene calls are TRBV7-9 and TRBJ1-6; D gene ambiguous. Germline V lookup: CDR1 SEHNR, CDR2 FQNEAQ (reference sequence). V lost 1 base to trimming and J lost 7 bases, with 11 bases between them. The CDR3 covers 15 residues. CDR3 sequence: CASSLVGGLNSPLHF. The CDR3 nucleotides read TGTGCCAGCAGCTTAGTTGGCGGACTCAATTCACCCCTCCACTTT.

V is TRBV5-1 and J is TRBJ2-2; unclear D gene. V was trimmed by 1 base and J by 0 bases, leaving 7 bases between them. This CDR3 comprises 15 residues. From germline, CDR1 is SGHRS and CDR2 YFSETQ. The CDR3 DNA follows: TGCGCCAGCAGCTTGAGGAGATCGAACACCGGGGAGCTGTTTTTT. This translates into CASSLRRSNTGELFF.

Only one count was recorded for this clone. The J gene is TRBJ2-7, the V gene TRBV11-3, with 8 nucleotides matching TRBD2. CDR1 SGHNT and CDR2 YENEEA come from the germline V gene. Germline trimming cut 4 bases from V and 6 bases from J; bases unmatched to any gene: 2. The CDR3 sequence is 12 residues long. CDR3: CASSSRGGEQYF. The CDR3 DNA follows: TGTGCCAGCAGCTCTCGGGGGGGCGAGCAGTACTTC.

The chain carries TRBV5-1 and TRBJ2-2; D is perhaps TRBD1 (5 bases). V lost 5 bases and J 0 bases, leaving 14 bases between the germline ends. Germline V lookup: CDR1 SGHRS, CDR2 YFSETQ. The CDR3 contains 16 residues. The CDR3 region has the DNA TGCGCCAGCAGAACAGGCCCGACGGCGAACACCGGGGAGCTGTTTTTT. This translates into CASRTGPTANTGELFF.

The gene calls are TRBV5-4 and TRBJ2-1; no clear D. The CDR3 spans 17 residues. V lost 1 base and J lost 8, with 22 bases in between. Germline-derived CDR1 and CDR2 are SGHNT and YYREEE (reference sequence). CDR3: CASSLNSAALGGDEQFF. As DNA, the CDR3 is TGTGCCAGCAGCTTGAATTCTGCGGCACTGGGCGGCGATGAGCAGTTCTTC.

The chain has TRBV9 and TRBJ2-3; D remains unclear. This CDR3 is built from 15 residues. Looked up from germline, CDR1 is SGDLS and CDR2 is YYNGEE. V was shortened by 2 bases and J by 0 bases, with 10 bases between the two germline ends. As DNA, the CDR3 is TGTGCCAGCAGCGTTCGTGAAGGGAGCACAGATACGCAGTATTTT. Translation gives CASSVREGSTDTQYF. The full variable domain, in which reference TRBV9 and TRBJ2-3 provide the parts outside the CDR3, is DSGVTQTPKHLITATGQRVTLRCSPRSGDLSVYWYQQSLDQGLQFLIQYYNGEERAKGNILERFSAQQFPDLHSELNLSSLELGDSALYFCASSVREGSTDTQYFGPGTRLTVL.

Here the CDR3 reads CASSFGTGTGSYEQYF. The CDR3 bases are TGTGCCAGCAGCTTCGGGACCGGGACAGGGTCCTACGAGCAGTACTTC. This chain links TRBV11-2 with TRBJ2-7, with 9 bases fitting TRBD1. V was pared by 3 bases and J by 1 base, with 7 bases of the junction left unmatched. This CDR3 region has 16 residues. Looked up from germline, CDR1 is SGHAT and CDR2 is FQNNGV. The full variable domain, completed using reference TRBV11-2 and TRBJ2-7, is EAGVAQSPRYKIIEKRQSVAFWCNPISGHATLYWYQQILGQGPKLLIQFQNNGVVDDSQLPKDRFSAERLKGVDSTLKIQPAKLEDSAVYLCASSFGTGTGSYEQYFGPGTRLTVT.

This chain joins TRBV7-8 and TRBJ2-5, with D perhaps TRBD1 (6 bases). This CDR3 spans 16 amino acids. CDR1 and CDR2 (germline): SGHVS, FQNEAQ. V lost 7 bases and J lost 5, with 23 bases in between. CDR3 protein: CASTYNPSQGRETQYF. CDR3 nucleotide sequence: TGTGCCAGCACGTACAACCCATCTCAGGGGCGGGAGACCCAGTACTTC.